The 11 T cell receptor beta chains in this list originate from one sample, sequenced in a study of early stage breast cancer tumors. Assay: immunoSEQ multiplex PCR; the TCRdb copy retains only in-frame clones and omits some. The data contain approximately 3,000 clones, around 60% of them singletons. Sequenced input: breast tumor tissue. These receptors all come from a person aged 40-50 years with breast cancer.

The chain joins TRBV9 to TRBJ2-5; 8 bases are a match to TRBD2. The trim removed 4 bases at V and 3 bases at J, leaving 5 bases unmatched. CDR1 SGDLS and CDR2 YYNGEE come from the germline V gene. The CDR3 is 14 amino acids. The CDR3 coding sequence is TGTGCCAGCAGCCTTAGCGGGATAGAAGAGACCCAGTACTTC. Protein sequence: CASSLSGIEETQYF.

This sequence joins TRBV10-2 and TRBJ1-2; tentative D call: TRBD1 (6 bases). CDR3 length: 13 amino acids. V lost 2 bases to trimming and J lost 5 bases, with 9 bases between them. Germline loops: CDR1 WSHSY, CDR2 SAAADI. Here the CDR3 DNA reads TGCGCCAGCAGTGAGGGGGGGCTATATGGCTACACCTTC. Its translation: CASSEGGLYGYTF.

CDR3: CASSLRTDQGGTEAFF. In nucleotides, the CDR3 is TGTGCCAGCAGCCTGCGGACAGATCAGGGCGGCACTGAAGCTTTCTTT. This chain uses TRBV13 with TRBJ1-1; TRBD1 might be the D (6 bases). Germline CDR1 is PRHDT and CDR2 is FYEKMQ (reference sequence). The CDR3 has 16 residues. V lost 5 bases to trimming and J lost 4 bases, with 20 bases between them.

The chain uses TRBV7-9 and TRBJ2-7, with TRBD2 identical over 11 bases. CDR1 and CDR2 from the germline V gene are SEHNR and FQNEAQ (reference sequence). The CDR3 extends over 16 amino acids. The V and J ends lost 3 bases and 3 bases, in that order; junction bases with no gene match: 7. As DNA, the CDR3 is TGTGCCAGCAGCTTGGGGGGACTAGCGGAACACTACGAGCAGTACTTC. This sequence encodes CASSLGGLAEHYEQYF.

This clone was seen a handful of times. This rearrangement joins TRBV10-3 to TRBJ2-7; D remains ambiguous. The V end was cut by 0 bases, the J end by 2 bases, with 14 bases between. Germline V lookup: CDR1 ENHRY, CDR2 SYGVKD. The length of the CDR3 is 16 residues. The CDR3 DNA sequence: TGTGCCATCAGTGAGTCGCCCCGGCAGCACCCCTACGAGCAGTACTTC. It codes for CAISESPRQHPYEQYF.

This CDR3 is CASRFVRGQDTGELFF. The CDR3 nucleotides read TGCGCCAGCAGGTTTGTCAGGGGTCAGGACACCGGGGAGCTGTTTTTT. This rearrangement joins TRBV23-1 to TRBJ2-2; tentative D call: TRBD1 (6 bases). Being an ORF, TRBV23-1 has a function that is uncertain. The V end was cut by 6 bases, the J end by 3 bases, with 17 bases between. There are 16 residues in the CDR3.

The genes are TRBV7-9 and TRBJ2-3; a weak D match, TRBD2 (7 bases). V dropped 5 bases and J dropped 3 bases, with 12 bases sitting between them. The CDR3 spans 14 residues. Germline V gives CDR1 SEHNR, CDR2 FQNEAQ (reference sequence). The CDR3: CASSQRDNTDTQYF. In DNA form, the CDR3 reads TGTGCCAGCAGCCAGCGGGACAATACAGATACGCAGTATTTT.

The V gene is TRBV6-1, the J gene TRBJ1-2; 10 nucleotides align to TRBD1. V shed 4 bases, J shed 9 bases, and the junction held 11 bases outside the gene matches. Germline V lookup: CDR1 MNHNS, CDR2 SASEGT. There are 15 residues in the CDR3. The CDR3 nucleotides read TGTGCCAGCAGTGTCCCGGGACAGGGGTCTAAGAGCTACACCTTC. Protein product: CASSVPGQGSKSYTF.

The V call is TRBV10-2, the J call TRBJ2-7, with 12 bases that match TRBD2. The germline gives CDR1 WSHSY, CDR2 SAAADI. The CDR3 sequence is 18 residues long. V shed 0 bases, J shed 2 bases, and the junction held 8 bases outside the gene matches. Written as DNA, the CDR3 is TGCGCCAGCAGTGAGTCGGGACTAGCGGGCATTATGCCCTACGAGCAGTACTTC. Protein product: CASSESGLAGIMPYEQYF.

This sequence joins TRBV29-1 and TRBJ1-3, with TRBD1 identical over 7 bases. CDR3 length: 13 amino acids. Trimming cost V 4 bases and J 4 bases; bases outside gene matches: 4. Germline lookup yields CDR1 SQVTM and CDR2 ANQGSEA. The CDR3 protein is CSVVMTGGNTIYF. CDR3 DNA: TGCAGCGTTGTGATGACAGGGGGAAACACCATATATTTT. The complete variable domain, with remaining parts taken from reference TRBV29-1 and TRBJ1-3, reads SAVISQKPSRDICQRGTSLTIQCQVDSQVTMMFWYRQQPGQSLTLIATANQGSEATYESGFVIDKFPISRPNLTFSTLTVSNMSPEDSSIYLCSVVMTGGNTIYFGEGSWLTVV.

This chain connects TRBV6-6 to TRBJ2-7, with D tentatively TRBD1 (7 bases). Germline CDR1 is MNHNY and CDR2 is SVGAGI (reference sequence). The CDR3 totals 16 residues. V lost 2 bases, J lost 5 bases, and 19 bases lay in between. The DNA of the CDR3 is TGTGCCAGCAGTTACCCCACCAACAGGGGACTGCACGAGCAGTACTTC. It encodes CASSYPTNRGLHEQYF.